Listed below are T cell receptor beta chains from one sample, sequenced in a study of memory CD4+ T cells and cytomegalovirus serostatus. Only in-frame clones appear in the TCRdb table, and some are missing; sequencing was by immunoSEQ multiplex PCR. Among around 63,000 clones listed, about 78% were seen once. The sample was memory CD4+ T cells from blood. The receptors shown here come from an adult in good health and CMV-seronegative. Some clones in this sample may be carry-over from other donors' samples. The CDR3 runs from the conserved cysteine through the conserved F or W. Fields, in order: CDR3 length, J gene, D gene, V gene, clone size, CDR3 DNA, CDR3 protein. A D gene is named only where the DNA matches it firmly. Rows may omit the clone size; those that give it use once, few, many or a size class.

>14|TRBJ1-2|.|TRBV19|.
TGTGCCAGTAGTATATGGGGGAAACTCTATGGCTACACCTTC
CASSIWGKLYGYTF
>13|TRBJ1-2|.|TRBV30|.
TGTGCCTGGAGTGTACACCTTAACTATGGCTACACCTTC
CAWSVHLNYGYTF
>12|TRBJ2-3|.|TRBV10-3|.
TGTGCCAGCTCCGGGAGCACAGATACGCAGTATTTT
CASSGSTDTQYF
>15|TRBJ1-2|TRBD1|TRBV11-2|once
TGTGCCAGCAGCTTAGCGACAGGGCTTAACTATGGCTACACCTTC
CASSLATGLNYGYTF
>14|TRBJ1-2|.|TRBV7-2|.
TGTGCCAGCAGCTCCGCGACGTTGAACTATGGCTACACCTTC
CASSSATLNYGYTF
>14|TRBJ2-7|TRBD1|TRBV10-3|.
TGTGCCATCAGGGGACAGGGCAGCTCCTACGAGCAGTACTTC
CAIRGQGSSYEQYF
>15|TRBJ1-2|.|TRBV4-1|few
TGCGCCAGCAGCCCCGGGACCACAGCCGGCTACGGCTACACCTTC
CASSPGTTAGYGYTF
>13|TRBJ1-2|.|TRBV4-1|.
TGCGCCAGCAGCCCGACGGGGGACTATGGCTACACCTTC
CASSPTGDYGYTF
>12|TRBJ1-1|.|TRBV6-5|.
TGTGCCAGCAGGGGGCTGAACACTGAAGCTTTCTTT
CASRGLNTEAFF
>15|TRBJ1-3|.|TRBV5-1|.
TGCGCCAGCAGCTCCCGACAAGGGAGTGGAAACACCATATATTTT
CASSSRQGSGNTIYF
>16|TRBJ2-7|TRBD2|TRBV7-2|.
TGTGCCAGCAGCTTAGAGGGACTAGCGGGGAGGTACGAGCAGTACTTC
CASSLEGLAGRYEQYF
>14|TRBJ1-1|.|TRBV2|few
TGTGCCAGCACTACCTCGTGGCAGAACACTGAAGCTTTCTTT
CASTTSWQNTEAFF
>17|TRBJ2-6|.|TRBV4-3|.
TGCGCCAGCAGCCCTGAGAGAGGGTACGCTGGGGCCAACGTCCTGACTTTC
CASSPERGYAGANVLTF
>13|TRBJ1-2|TRBD1|TRBV6-1|medium-sized
TGTGCCAGCAGTGAAGGCCAGGGGGGTGGCTACACCTTC
CASSEGQGGGYTF
>15|TRBJ1-4|.|TRBV27|once
TGTGCCAGCAGTTTATCGCAGGCAACTAATGAAAAACTGTTTTTT
CASSLSQATNEKLFF
>15|TRBJ2-7|.|TRBV6-1|.
TGTGCCAGCAGTGAAGCGGGGGACGGGCCCTACGAGCAGTACTTC
CASSEAGDGPYEQYF
>14|TRBJ1-2|TRBD1|TRBV5-4|.
TGTGCCAGCAGCTTCCGGGACAGGGCCTATGGCTACACCTTC
CASSFRDRAYGYTF
>16|TRBJ2-3|.|TRBV30|.
TGTGCCTGGAGTCTTTTCACAGGGGGGGCCACAGATACGCAGTATTTT
CAWSLFTGGATDTQYF
>17|TRBJ2-5|.|TRBV15|few
TGTGCCACCAGCAGAGTCTCAGGGCGTGTGAGTATGGAGACCCAGTACTTC
CATSRVSGRVSMETQYF
>13|TRBJ2-7|.|TRBV7-9|.
TGTGCCAGCAGCTCGTACCGGACAGAGGAGCAGTACTTC
CASSSYRTEEQYF
>15|TRBJ2-1|.|TRBV7-3|.
TGTGCCAGCAGCGTGGGGTCCAGCTCCTACAATGAGCAGTTCTTC
CASSVGSSSYNEQFF
>17|TRBJ2-7|TRBD2|TRBV4-3|.
TGCGCCAGCAGCCAACTTGTATCCAGCGGGAGTCAGTACGAGCAGTACTTC
CASSQLVSSGSQYEQYF
>14|TRBJ2-3|.|TRBV11-2|.
TGTGCCAGCAGCTTAGCCTTAATCACAGATACGCAGTATTTT
CASSLALITDTQYF
>14|TRBJ1-4|.|TRBV7-2|.
TGTGCCAGCAGCTGGACGGCAACTAATGAAAAACTGTTTTTT
CASSWTATNEKLFF
>15|TRBJ1-3|.|TRBV7-9|.
TGTGCCAGCAGCCCGGGACGGATCTCTGGAAACACCATATATTTT
CASSPGRISGNTIYF
>14|TRBJ1-6|.|TRBV7-8|.
TGTGCCAGCAGCTTAGTTGGACTAGGTTCACCCCTCCACTTT
CASSLVGLGSPLHF
>14|TRBJ2-7|.|TRBV4-2|.
TGTGCCAGCAGCCAAGATCTAGAGCAGTACGAGCAGTACTTC
CASSQDLEQYEQYF
>14|TRBJ1-5|.|TRBV19|.
TGTGCCAGTACCCTATCGGGGGGGGATCAGCCCCAGCATTTT
CASTLSGGDQPQHF
>11|TRBJ2-7|.|TRBV20-1|.
TGCAGTGCTAGACCCCTAGAAGAGCAGTACTTC
CSARPLEEQYF
>16|TRBJ1-1|TRBD1|TRBV28|.
TGTGCCAGCAGTCCAGCCCAGCGGACAGGGCGCCCTGAAGCTTTCTTT
CASSPAQRTGRPEAFF
>14|TRBJ1-5|.|TRBV2|.
TGTGCCAGCAGCTTTCAGGGCGGCAATCAGCCCCAGCATTTT
CASSFQGGNQPQHF
>16|TRBJ1-4|.|TRBV19|.
TGTGCCAGTAGTCGTCGGGGAGATGCAACTAATGAAAAACTGTTTTTT
CASSRRGDATNEKLFF
>20|TRBJ2-1|TRBD2|TRBV4-3|.
TGCGCCAGCAGCCAAGATAGCCAGCGGGGGCCCTCCAGCTCCTACAATGAGCAGTTCTTC
CASSQDSQRGPSSSYNEQFF
>13|TRBJ1-6|.|TRBV5-1|.
TGCGCCAGCAGCGAGGACGTGGGTGGGGCCCTCCACTTT
CASSEDVGGALHF
>15|TRBJ2-7|TRBD2|TRBV2|.
TGTGCCAGCAGAAAAGGACTAGCGGGAGGGATTGAGCAGTACTTC
CASRKGLAGGIEQYF
>17|TRBJ2-7|TRBD2|TRBV28|.
TGTGCCAGCAGGCTCCGCACGTCTAGCGGGAGGGCCAACGAGCAGTACTTC
CASRLRTSSGRANEQYF
>15|TRBJ1-1|TRBD1|TRBV30|few
TGTGCCTGGAGTGCCAGATGGACAGGGGGGACTGAAGCTTTCTTT
CAWSARWTGGTEAFF
>13|TRBJ1-2|.|TRBV28|once
TGTGCCAGCAGTTTAAGGGGGGGCTATGGCTACACCTTC
CASSLRGGYGYTF
>12|TRBJ1-1|.|TRBV2|.
TGTGCCAGCAGTACCTATCTTTTATCAGGGGAGTTT
CASSTYLLSGEF
>15|TRBJ2-7|.|TRBV18|.
TGTGCCAGCTCACCACCGAAGGGGCCTTTCTACGAGCAGTACTTC
CASSPPKGPFYEQYF
>15|TRBJ2-7|TRBD2|TRBV5-1|.
TGCGCCAGCAGCTTGGAACCGCGGGCGGGGGACGAGCAGTACTTC
CASSLEPRAGDEQYF
>18|TRBJ1-6|.|TRBV30|.
TGTGCCTGGAGTGAGTTGGGGAGGCCTAGGCTCTCAAATTCACCCCTCCACTTT
CAWSELGRPRLSNSPLHF
>16|TRBJ2-3|.|TRBV5-6|.
TGTGCCAGCAGCTTAAGGGGGGTCCTGGGCACAGATACGCAGTATTTT
CASSLRGVLGTDTQYF
>17|TRBJ1-1|TRBD1|TRBV11-2|.
TGTGCCAGCAGACGTCCCGGGACAGGGGATCGGGTTCCCCGGGCTTTCTTT
CASRRPGTGDRVPRAFF
>14|TRBJ2-7|TRBD2|TRBV10-3|.
TGTGCCATCAGCCCCCCCGGGGGGATCTACGAGCAGTACTTC
CAISPPGGIYEQYF
>15|TRBJ1-1|TRBD1|TRBV11-2|.
TGTGCCAGCAGCCGGGACAGCAAAGGGAACACTGAAGCTTTCTTT
CASSRDSKGNTEAFF
>16|TRBJ2-1|.|TRBV19|.
TGTGCCAGTAGTAAGGGGGAGGGGGGTAAGTACAATGAGCAGTTCTTC
CASSKGEGGKYNEQFF
>18|TRBJ1-5|.|TRBV4-3|medium-sized
TGCGCCAGCAGCCAAGAAGCTTACGTCGAGGATAGCAATCAGCCCCAGCATTTT
CASSQEAYVEDSNQPQHF